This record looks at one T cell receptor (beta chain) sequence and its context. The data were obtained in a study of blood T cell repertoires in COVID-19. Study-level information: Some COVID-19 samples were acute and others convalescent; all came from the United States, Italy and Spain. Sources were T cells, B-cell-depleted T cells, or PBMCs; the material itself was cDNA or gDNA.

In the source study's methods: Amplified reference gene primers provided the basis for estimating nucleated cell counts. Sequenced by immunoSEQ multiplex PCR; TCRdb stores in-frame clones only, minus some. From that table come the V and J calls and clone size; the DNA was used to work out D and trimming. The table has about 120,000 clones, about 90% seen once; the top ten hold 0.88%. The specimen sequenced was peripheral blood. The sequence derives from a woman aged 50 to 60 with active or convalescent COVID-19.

The CDR3: CASSYGGLGSWGYTF. In DNA form, the CDR3 reads TGTGCCAGCAGTTACGGCGGACTCGGATCATGGGGCTACACCTTC. The chain employs TRBV6-5 and TRBJ1-2; D remains ambiguous. CDR1 is MNHEY, CDR2 SVGAGI, per germline. V shed 2 bases and J shed 8 bases, with 18 bases lying between them. The CDR3 length is 15 residues.